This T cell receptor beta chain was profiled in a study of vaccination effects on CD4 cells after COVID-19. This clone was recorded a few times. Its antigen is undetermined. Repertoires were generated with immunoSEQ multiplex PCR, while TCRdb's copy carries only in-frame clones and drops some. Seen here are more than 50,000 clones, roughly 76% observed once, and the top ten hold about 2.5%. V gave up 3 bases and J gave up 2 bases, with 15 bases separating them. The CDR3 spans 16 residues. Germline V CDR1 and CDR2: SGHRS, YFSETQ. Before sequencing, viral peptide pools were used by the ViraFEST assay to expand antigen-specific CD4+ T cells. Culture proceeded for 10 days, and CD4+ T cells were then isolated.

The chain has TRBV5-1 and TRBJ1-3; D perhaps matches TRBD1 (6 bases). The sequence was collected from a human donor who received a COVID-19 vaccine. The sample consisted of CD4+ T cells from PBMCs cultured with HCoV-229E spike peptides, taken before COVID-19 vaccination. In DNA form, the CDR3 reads TGCGCCAGCAGCTATTGGTCACAGGGAGCTGGAAACACCATATATTTT. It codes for CASSYWSQGAGNTIYF.